Presented here are 27 T cell receptor beta chains from one specimen sequenced in a study of blood T cells in healthy people across ages. For the second PCR, which ran for 7 to 11 cycles, a sample-barcoded 5' primer and a J-beta primer mix were used. TCRdb re-called the 5' RACE reads through MiXCR, storing one row per CDR3 protein. The data contain roughly 1,500,000 distinct CDR3 sequences, 42% of them singletons. The source material was blood. All receptors come from a woman younger than 35 in good health.

V and J are TRBV4-1 and TRBJ2-5, with a possible D match to TRBD2 (6 bases). Germline CDR1 MGHRA, CDR2 YSYEKL. Trimming pared 0 bases from V and 13 bases from J, leaving 15 bases between. This CDR3 contains 13 residues. CDR3 bases: TGCGCCAGCAGCCAAGACGTACCGGGAGAGCGGTACTTC. This translates into CASSQDVPGERYF.

This clonotype was seen more than once but under ten times. The chain carries TRBV7-9 and TRBJ1-5; unclear D gene. Trimming pared 5 bases from V and 0 bases from J, leaving 26 bases between. CDR1 is SEHNR, CDR2 FQNEAQ, per germline (reference sequence). The length of the CDR3 is 20 residues. CDR3 region: CASSQVLGRGTVYSNQPQHF. CDR3 in DNA: TGTGCCAGCAGCCAAGTCCTCGGGCGGGGTACCGTTTATAGCAATCAGCCCCAGCATTTT.

J is TRBJ1-2 and V is TRBV29-1; possible D gene TRBD1, 6 bases. Trimming pared 5 bases from V and 4 bases from J, leaving 14 bases between. The germline gives CDR1 SQVTM, CDR2 ANQGSEA. There are 13 residues in the CDR3. The CDR3 region is CSVLQGYSYGYTF. Here the CDR3 DNA reads TGCAGCGTTTTACAGGGATACAGCTATGGCTACACCTTC.

The table lists this clonotype with many counts. DNA of the CDR3: TGTGCCAGCAGTTGGCGGGGCCAATCATCCTACGAGCAGTACTTC. Amino acid sequence: CASSWRGQSSYEQYF. The V call is TRBV12-3 or TRBV12-4, the J call TRBJ2-7; possibly TRBD2 for D (6 bases). V lost 4 bases, J lost 1 base, and 14 bases lay in between. The CDR3 loop spans 15 amino acids.

The CDR3 here is CASVSAADTQYF. CDR3 DNA: TGTGCCAGCGTGTCAGCGGCAGATACGCAGTATTTT. The gene calls are TRBV11-2 and TRBJ2-3; D perhaps matches TRBD2 (5 bases). CDR3 size: 12 residues. The germline gives CDR1 SGHAT, CDR2 FQNNGV. Deletions cut 8 bases from V and 4 bases from J, with 10 bases between.

This clonotype occurred a few times. The chain has TRBV2 and TRBJ2-1; the match to TRBD2 covers 9 bases. V shed 8 bases and J 4 bases; nucleotides not matched to a gene: 18. CDR1 is SNHLY, CDR2 FYNNEI, per germline. This CDR3 has 18 amino acids. CDR3 loop: CASYEDLAGSTPYNEQFF. The CDR3 nucleotides read TGTGCCAGCTACGAGGATCTAGCGGGATCCACCCCATACAATGAGCAGTTCTTC.

This clonotype appeared a few times. V gene TRBV20-1 combines with J gene TRBJ1-5; possible D gene TRBD1, 6 bases. Germline CDR1 reads DFQATT; CDR2 reads SNEGSKA (reference sequence). The V end was cut by 2 bases, the J end by 2 bases, with 10 bases between. The CDR3 covers 14 residues. The CDR3 region has the DNA TGCAGTGCTAGAACACAGGGCGGCAATCAGCCCCAGCATTTT. Protein sequence: CSARTQGGNQPQHF.

This clonotype was seen a few times. The gene calls are TRBV12-3 or TRBV12-4 and TRBJ2-6, with unresolved D. CDR3 size: 15 residues. Trimming left V 1 base short and J 3 bases short, with 7 bases between. The chain's CDR3 is CASSLGDGGANVLTF. As DNA, the CDR3 is TGTGCCAGCAGTTTAGGAGATGGTGGGGCCAACGTCCTGACTTTC.

The rearrangement uses TRBV29-1 and TRBJ1-2, with D maybe TRBD1 (5 bases). Per germline, CDR1 SQVTM and CDR2 ANQGSEA. The germline V and J ends were trimmed by 0 bases and 7 bases, with 15 bases remaining between them. The CDR3 is 14 residues long. CDR3 sequence reads: CSVEDPTGVSGYTF. In DNA, the CDR3 is TGCAGCGTTGAAGATCCCACGGGGGTTTCTGGCTACACCTTC.

The chain carries TRBV7-2 and TRBJ1-1; weak D call: TRBD1 (6 bases). V was trimmed by 5 bases and J by 4 bases, leaving 23 bases between them. CDR1 is SGHTA, CDR2 FQGNSA, per germline. CDR3 size: 17 residues. The chain's CDR3 is CASSPVLVGAVGTEAFF. DNA for the CDR3: TGTGCCAGCAGCCCCGTGTTGGTGGGGGCCGTAGGCACTGAAGCTTTCTTT.

The chain recombines TRBV6-1 with TRBJ2-3; D call uncertain. Trimming cost V 1 base and J 3 bases, with 11 bases left between them. Germline V gene lookup returns CDR1 MNHNS and CDR2 SASEGT. This CDR3 region has 15 residues. As DNA, the CDR3 is TGTGCCAGCAGTGAAGTCGGAATAGCAACAGATACGCAGTATTTT. Translated: CASSEVGIATDTQYF.

This chain joins TRBV5-5 and TRBJ1-5, with TRBD1 matching over 7 bases. Per the germline V gene, CDR1 is SGHKS and CDR2 is YYEKEE (reference sequence). V lost 2 bases and J lost 6; bases outside the gene matches: 5. This CDR3 has 14 residues. CDR3 amino acids: CASSFGGGSQPQHF. Here the CDR3 DNA reads TGTGCCAGCAGCTTCGGAGGGGGCAGTCAGCCCCAGCATTTT.

This clonotype has more than one count but fewer than ten. The chain uses TRBV6-5 and TRBJ2-7; D may be TRBD1 (6 bases). The ends were cut back, 0 bases at V and 3 bases at J, with 12 bases in the middle. The CDR3 is 15 amino acids. Germline CDR1 MNHEY, CDR2 SVGAGI. CDR3 residues: CASSYSPGADYEQYF. For the CDR3, the DNA is TGTGCCAGCAGTTACTCGCCAGGGGCAGACTACGAGCAGTACTTC.

This clonotype was detected a few times. The chain has TRBV3-1 and TRBJ2-1; D gene ambiguous. CDR1 is LGHDT and CDR2 is YNNKEL in the germline V gene (reference sequence). The germline V and J ends were trimmed by 0 bases and 11 bases, with 8 bases remaining between them. The CDR3 loop spans 12 amino acids. CDR3 region: CASSQDSAKQFF. CDR3 in DNA: TGTGCCAGCAGCCAAGATTCGGCGAAGCAGTTCTTC.

The chain employs TRBV10-1 and TRBJ2-3, with TRBD2 matching over 8 bases. Germline lookup yields CDR1 WNHNN and CDR2 SYGVQD (reference sequence). This CDR3 region has 15 residues. Trimming cost V 5 bases and J 2 bases; bases outside gene matches: 6. CDR3 residues: CASSLGRGDTDTQYF. The CDR3 DNA sequence: TGCGCCAGCAGTTTAGGGCGGGGGGACACAGATACGCAGTATTTT.

In its sample, this clonotype was seen a few times. The V call is TRBV20-1, the J call TRBJ2-1, with D perhaps matching TRBD1 or TRBD2 (7 bases each). The CDR3 runs 15 residues. Deletions cut 6 bases from V and 7 bases from J, with 22 bases between. Germline CDR1 and CDR2: DFQATT and SNEGSKA (reference sequence). The CDR3 coding sequence is TGCAGTGCGGGTCAGCCAGCAGGGGGGGGTAATGAGCAGTTCTTC. It encodes CSAGQPAGGGNEQFF.

The CDR3 region has the DNA TGCGCCAGCAGCTTGGAAGGAGACACCCGCTATGGCTACACCTTC. The encoded protein is CASSLEGDTRYGYTF. The gene calls are TRBV5-1 and TRBJ1-2, with D uncertain. V was clipped by 0 bases and J by 4 bases, with 13 bases between them. The CDR3 is made up of 15 amino acids. The germline gives CDR1 SGHRS, CDR2 YFSETQ.

The genes are TRBV20-1 and TRBJ1-1; D possibly corresponds to TRBD1 (5 bases). This CDR3 contains 16 residues. Germline-derived CDR1 and CDR2 are DFQATT and SNEGSKA (reference sequence). Trimming cost V 0 bases and J 2 bases, with 16 bases left between them. The CDR3 loop is CSARDPGVPRNTEAFF. The DNA for the CDR3 is TGCAGTGCTAGAGATCCGGGGGTACCCCGAAACACTGAAGCTTTCTTT.

DNA of the CDR3: TGTGCCAGCAGTTTGCGGACGCCCTCCGGCGAGCAGTACTTC. It codes for CASSLRTPSGEQYF. The V call is TRBV12-3 or TRBV12-4, the J call TRBJ2-7, with D uncertain. This CDR3 spans 14 amino acids. V dropped 3 bases and J dropped 6 bases, with 15 bases sitting between them.

This clonotype was observed a few times. The rearrangement uses TRBV30 and TRBJ1-2, with D uncertain. The CDR3 runs to 12 residues. From germline, CDR1 is GTSNPN and CDR2 SVGIG (reference sequence). V was clipped by 0 bases and J by 4 bases, with 6 bases between them. CDR3 in amino acids: CAWSVRAYGYTF. CDR3 sequence (DNA): TGTGCCTGGAGTGTACGGGCCTATGGCTACACCTTC.

The rearrangement joins TRBV5-6 to TRBJ2-7; 11 bases map to TRBD1. Germline trimming cut 4 bases from V and 3 bases from J; bases unmatched to any gene: 6. CDR1 is SGHDT, CDR2 YYEEEE, per germline. The CDR3 runs 15 residues. CDR3 in DNA: TGTGCCAGCAGCCGATGGGACAGGGGGTACTACGAGCAGTACTTC. Its protein is CASSRWDRGYYEQYF.

The chain joins TRBV5-1 to TRBJ2-1; TRBD2 agrees at 13 bases. With V trimmed by 0 bases and J by 5 bases, 5 bases remained unmatched. This CDR3 has 17 residues. CDR1 is SGHRS and CDR2 is YFSETQ in the germline V gene. The CDR3 coding sequence is TGCGCCAGCAGCTTGGCAGGACTAGCGGGGGCCGACAATGAGCAGTTCTTC. This codes for CASSLAGLAGADNEQFF.

This chain joins TRBV29-1 and TRBJ1-2; the D gene is possibly TRBD1 (6 bases). Per the germline V gene, CDR1 is SQVTM and CDR2 is ANQGSEA. This CDR3 region has 13 residues. Trimming stripped 5 bases from V and 5 bases from J, with 15 bases between. The CDR3 spells CSVFGQRGYGYTF. CDR3 nucleotide sequence: TGCAGCGTTTTCGGACAGAGAGGTTATGGCTACACCTTC.

This clonotype has just a few counts. This chain uses TRBV10-3 with TRBJ1-1, with D perhaps TRBD1 (5 bases). Trimming stripped 4 bases from V and 4 bases from J, with 10 bases between. Germline CDR1 ENHRY, CDR2 SYGVKD. The CDR3 length is 13 residues. The CDR3 region has the DNA TGTGCCATCAGTGTGCAGGGCGGCACTGAAGCTTTCTTT. It yields the protein CAISVQGGTEAFF.

This clonotype was detected a few times. This sequence joins TRBV28 and TRBJ2-7; D is tentatively TRBD1 or TRBD2 (7 bases each). V dropped 11 bases and J dropped 2 bases, with 16 bases sitting between them. The CDR3 consists of 13 residues. Germline lookup yields CDR1 MDHEN and CDR2 SYDVKM. CDR3 coding DNA: TGTGCCGCAGGGGGGGGCAATACCTACGAGCAGTACTTC. Translating it yields CAAGGGNTYEQYF.

The chain has TRBV24-1 and TRBJ1-1; 7 positions agree with TRBD1. This CDR3 contains 12 residues. CDR1 KGHDR and CDR2 SFDVKD come from the germline V gene. J was trimmed by 12 bases and V by 9 bases; bases with no gene match: 12. The CDR3: CATGRSGGETFF. In nucleotides, the CDR3 is TGTGCCACCGGTAGGTCAGGGGGAGAAACTTTCTTT.

The chain recombines TRBV4-1 with TRBJ1-6; D is possibly TRBD1 (5 bases). Germline assignment: CDR1 MGHRA and CDR2 YSYEKL. This CDR3 is built from 13 residues. V lost 1 base to trimming and J lost 9 bases, with 7 bases between them. The CDR3 here is CASSQGGISPLHF. The CDR3 DNA sequence: TGCGCCAGCAGCCAAGGGGGGATTTCACCCCTCCACTTT.